The rows below give T cell receptor beta chains drawn from one sample of a study of T cells in localized non-small cell lung cancer. Clones were sequenced by immunoSEQ multiplex PCR, and TCRdb holds only the in-frame ones, with some missing. The sample carries 35,000 to 45,000 clones, roughly 77% recorded once. Sample: PBMCs, taken before any cancer treatment. These receptor sequences come from a woman between 35 and 70 years old with stage II squamous cell lung carcinoma. The CDR3 runs from the conserved cysteine through the conserved F or W. Fields, in order: clone size, V gene, D gene, J gene, CDR3 protein, CDR3 DNA. The D gene is left open where the match is weak. The size entry is marked missing in some rows and otherwise reads once, few, many or a size class.

.	TRBV6-5	.	TRBJ1-5	CASSPDMYSNQPQHF	TGTGCCAGCAGTCCAGACATGTATAGCAATCAGCCCCAGCATTTT
.	TRBV28	.	TRBJ1-3	CASSSPPGAGGNTIYF	TGTGCCAGCAGTTCCCCCCCGGGGGCAGGAGGAAACACCATATATTTT
.	TRBV5-4	.	TRBJ1-1	CASSLGRPEPNTEAFF	TGTGCCAGCAGCTTGGGGCGGCCAGAGCCGAACACTGAAGCTTTCTTT
.	TRBV4-3	.	TRBJ2-1	CASSPQSGSYNEQFF	TGCGCCAGCAGCCCGCAAAGTGGGTCCTACAATGAGCAGTTCTTC
.	TRBV9	.	TRBJ1-4	CASTRTGETNEKLFF	TGTGCCAGCACCAGGACGGGAGAGACTAATGAAAAACTGTTTTTT
few	TRBV15	.	TRBJ2-6	CATSTANLQPRGANVLTF	TGTGCCACCAGTACCGCCAACCTACAGCCCCGGGGGGCCAACGTCCTGACTTTC
.	TRBV5-1	TRBD2	TRBJ2-4	CASSSDGSGGTKNIQYF	TGCGCCAGCAGCTCGGACGGTAGCGGGGGGACCAAAAACATTCAGTACTTC
once	TRBV2	.	TRBJ1-3	CASSGGPGNTIYF	TGTGCCAGCAGTGGGGGACCTGGAAACACCATATATTTT
.	TRBV19	.	TRBJ2-1	CASSDPRQAGYNEQFF	TGTGCCAGTAGTGACCCCCGGCAGGCAGGTTACAATGAGCAGTTCTTC
.	TRBV4-3	.	TRBJ2-6	CASSQDLIVRSTGANVLTF	TGCGCCAGCAGCCAAGATCTTATAGTCAGGAGTACTGGGGCCAACGTCCTGACTTTC
.	TRBV4-1	.	TRBJ2-5	CASSQVGGPETQYF	TGCGCCAGCAGCCAAGTTGGTGGGCCGGAGACCCAGTACTTC
.	TRBV25-1	.	TRBJ1-4	CASGYSATNEKLFF	TGTGCCAGCGGATACAGTGCAACTAATGAAAAACTGTTTTTT
.	TRBV5-1	.	TRBJ2-1	CASSLETAQSYNEQFF	TGCGCCAGCAGCTTGGAGACCGCACAGTCCTACAATGAGCAGTTCTTC
few	TRBV6-6	.	TRBJ1-2	CASSYLADGYTF	TGTGCCAGCAGTTACCTAGCCGATGGCTACACCTTC
.	TRBV5-1	.	TRBJ1-4	CASSFEGREKLFF	TGCGCCAGCAGCTTCGAGGGACGCGAAAAACTGTTTTTT
.	TRBV19	TRBD1	TRBJ1-2	CASSSRTGFADGYTF	TGTGCCAGTAGTTCACGGACAGGGTTTGCGGATGGCTACACCTTC
.	TRBV2	.	TRBJ2-1	CASSEQDRGLVNNEQFF	TGTGCCAGCAGTGAACAGGACAGGGGACTAGTCAACAATGAGCAGTTCTTC
.	TRBV7-8	TRBD1	TRBJ1-2	CASSPHRVQGGHGYTF	TGTGCCAGCAGCCCCCATCGGGTACAGGGGGGTCATGGCTACACCTTC
.	TRBV6-6	TRBD1	TRBJ2-3	CASSYRTGGADTQYF	TGTGCCAGCAGTTACCGGACAGGGGGCGCAGATACGCAGTATTTT
.	TRBV7-2	TRBD2	TRBJ2-1	CASSSVWTAGGRGEQFF	TGTGCCAGCAGCTCTGTGTGGACAGCGGGGGGGCGAGGAGAGCAGTTCTTC
once	TRBV4-2	.	TRBJ1-1	CASSQDHLNTEAFF	TGTGCCAGCAGCCAAGATCATTTGAACACTGAAGCTTTCTTT
.	TRBV29-1	.	TRBJ2-5	CSVGGTGSSSFHETQYF	TGCAGCGTTGGCGGAACAGGGAGTAGTTCTTTTCACGAGACCCAGTACTTC
.	TRBV28	.	TRBJ2-1	CASSPPLGGFYNEQFF	TGTGCCAGCAGTCCGCCACTTGGGGGGTTTTACAATGAGCAGTTCTTC
.	TRBV9	TRBD2	TRBJ2-2	CASSATSGNTGELFF	TGTGCCAGCAGCGCGACTAGCGGAAACACCGGGGAGCTGTTTTTT
once	TRBV7-9	.	TRBJ2-1	CASSFGGIYNEQFF	TGTGCCAGCAGCTTTGGCGGAATCTACAATGAGCAGTTCTTC
.	TRBV2	TRBD1	TRBJ2-7	CASSSDRVSYEQYF	TGTGCCAGCAGTAGTGACAGGGTTTCCTACGAGCAGTACTTC
.	TRBV11-2	.	TRBJ1-1	CASSFTGNTEAFF	TGTGCCAGCAGCTTTACAGGGAACACTGAAGCTTTCTTT
few	TRBV15	TRBD2	TRBJ2-1	CATSRDLPRGGRISSYNEQFF	TGTGCCACCAGCAGAGATCTGCCCCGGGGCGGGAGGATTAGCTCCTACAATGAGCAGTTCTTC
.	TRBV2	.	TRBJ2-1	CASNRREQFF	TGTGCCAGCAATCGGCGGGAGCAGTTCTTC
.	TRBV4-2	.	TRBJ1-4	CASSTTAGGATNEKLFF	TGTGCCAGCAGTACTACCGCGGGGGGTGCAACTAATGAAAAACTGTTTTTT
few	TRBV7-9	TRBD1	TRBJ2-5	CASSPRSGTGVGETQYF	TGTGCCAGCAGCCCCCGCTCCGGGACAGGGGTTGGAGAGACCCAGTACTTC
.	TRBV7-2	TRBD2	TRBJ2-5	CASSLGGGSLTQYF	TGTGCCAGCAGCTTAGGGGGGGGGTCGTTGACCCAGTACTTC
once	TRBV28	.	TRBJ1-2	CASSLQNYGYTF	TGTGCCAGCAGTTTACAGAACTATGGCTACACCTTC
.	TRBV2	.	TRBJ1-5	CASSPAAGGDQPQHF	TGTGCCAGCAGTCCTGCGGCAGGCGGAGATCAGCCCCAGCATTTT
.	TRBV10-1	.	TRBJ2-3	CASSELGDTQYF	TGCGCCAGCAGTGAGCTGGGGGATACGCAGTATTTT
.	TRBV11-2	.	TRBJ2-7	CASSSRTSGAGDLWEQYF	TGTGCCAGCAGCTCCCGGACATCGGGGGCAGGTGACTTGTGGGAGCAGTACTTC
.	TRBV5-6	.	TRBJ1-1	CASSLDGVYSPTEAFF	TGTGCCAGCAGCTTGGATGGGGTGTATTCCCCCACTGAAGCTTTCTTT
.	TRBV7-9	.	TRBJ2-5	CASSRGTEFIETQYF	TGTGCCAGCAGCCGAGGGACGGAGTTTATAGAGACCCAGTACTTC
.	TRBV28	.	TRBJ2-1	CASTLDRDNEQFF	TGTGCCAGCACCCTGGACCGAGACAATGAGCAGTTCTTC
.	TRBV10-2	.	TRBJ1-1	CASARGTEAFF	TGCGCCAGCGCGCGGGGCACTGAAGCTTTCTTT
.	TRBV4-1	.	TRBJ2-1	CASSPSPSPYNEQFF	TGCGCCAGCAGCCCGAGCCCCTCGCCCTACAATGAGCAGTTCTTC
many	TRBV19	.	TRBJ1-1	CASSIDISSVNTEAFF	TGTGCCAGTAGTATAGATATCAGTTCTGTGAACACTGAAGCTTTCTTT